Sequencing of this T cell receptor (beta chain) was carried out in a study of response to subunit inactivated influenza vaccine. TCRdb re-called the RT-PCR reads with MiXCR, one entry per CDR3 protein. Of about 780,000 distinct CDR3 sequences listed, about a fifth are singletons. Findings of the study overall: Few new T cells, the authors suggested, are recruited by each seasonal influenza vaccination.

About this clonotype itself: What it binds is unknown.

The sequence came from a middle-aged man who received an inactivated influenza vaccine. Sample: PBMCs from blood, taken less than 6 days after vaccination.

CDR3 protein: CASSLGPVGFGETQYF. The DNA of the CDR3 is TGTGCCAGCAGCTTAGGTCCAGTCGGTTTTGGGGAGACCCAGTACTTC. The rearrangement joins TRBV7-9 to TRBJ2-5; D is undetermined. CDR3 length equals 16 residues. Germline loops: CDR1 SEHNR, CDR2 FQNEAQ (reference sequence). V shed 1 base and J shed 5 bases, with 17 bases lying between them.